The 13 T cell receptor beta chains in this list originate from one sample, sequenced in a study of regulatory T cells in long-lasting Graves disease. Arm-PCR of CDR3 regions and iRepertoire HTBI primers were used to build TCR beta libraries. MiXCR, applied by TCRdb to the multiplex PCR reads, yields one record per CDR3 protein. Here the sample spans 600,000 to 650,000 distinct CDR3 sequences, under 20% being singletons. As for time point: newly diagnosed GD, antithyroid drugs for less than 3 months. PBMC-extracted RNA yielded the TCR library. This sample was also put to use in a study of T cells in Graves' hyperthyroidism and ophthalmopathy.

The source was peripheral blood mononuclear cells (PBMCs), collected at new diagnosis, from a patient treated with antithyroid drugs. These receptors all stem from a woman aged 30 to 39 with Graves disease.

CDR3 amino acids: CASSIRPRSEKLFF. As DNA, the CDR3 is TGTGCCAGTAGTATTCGACCCAGAAGTGAAAAACTGTTTTTT. This chain links TRBV19 with TRBJ1-4; no reliable D call. The germline V and J ends were trimmed by 3 bases and 7 bases, with 12 bases remaining between them. Germline CDR1 LNHDA, CDR2 SQIVND (reference sequence). The CDR3 contains 14 residues.

The sample holds many counts of this clonotype. This chain links TRBV5-1 with TRBJ1-5, with 8 bases lining up with TRBD1. CDR1 SGHRS and CDR2 YFSETQ come from the germline V gene. V trimming: 3 bases; J trimming: 6 bases; junction bases outside the gene matches: 2. The CDR3 runs 13 residues. This CDR3 is CASSYDRGQPQHF. The DNA for the CDR3 is TGCGCCAGCAGCTATGACAGGGGTCAGCCCCAGCATTTT.

Ten or more counts support this clonotype. The genes are TRBV7-6 and TRBJ1-5; D possibly corresponds to TRBD1 (6 bases). Trimming removed 1 base at V and 6 bases at J, with 7 bases between. The CDR3 contains 13 residues. Germline CDR1 is SGHVS and CDR2 is FNYEAQ. The DNA for the CDR3 is TGTGCCAGCAGCTTAGTACAGGGTCAGCCCCAGCATTTT. Translating gives CASSLVQGQPQHF.

The chain couples TRBV20-1 to TRBJ1-4, with 8 positions matching TRBD1. Germline CDR1 is DFQATT and CDR2 is SNEGSKA (reference sequence). V dropped 4 bases and J dropped 8; count of bases not matched to a gene: 15. The CDR3 totals 16 residues. The CDR3 nucleotides are TGCAGTGCTACCCTCAACAGGGGGGAGGGATACGAAAAACTGTTTTTT. Amino acid sequence: CSATLNRGEGYEKLFF.

V usage is TRBV5-1 and J usage is TRBJ2-1; no definite D call. Germline loops: CDR1 SGHRS, CDR2 YFSETQ. There are 14 residues in the CDR3. V shed 0 bases and J shed 6 bases, with 10 bases lying between them. CDR3 nucleotides: TGCGCCAGCAGCTTGGGTTCCGGAGTCAATGAGCAGTTCTTC. It yields the protein CASSLGSGVNEQFF.

This clonotype was counted only a few times. This may be a read error: a much more frequent sequence differs by one nucleotide. This chain connects TRBV27 to TRBJ2-7; D unclear. CDR1 is MNHEY, CDR2 SMNVEV, per germline (reference sequence). The CDR3 is made up of 14 amino acids. The CDR3 here is CASSLGFDSYEQHF. The DNA for the CDR3 is TGTGCCAGCAGTTTGGGCTTCGATTCCTACGAGCAGCACTTC.

This rearrangement joins TRBV7-3 to TRBJ2-1, with 8 bases that match TRBD1. V gave up 2 bases and J gave up 5 bases; unmatched junction bases: 8. The CDR3 runs to 16 residues. Germline V CDR1 and CDR2: SGHTA, FQGTGA. In DNA form, the CDR3 reads TGTGCCAGCAGCTTAGAGGCAGGGGGCGGGAACAATGAGCAGTTCTTC. The encoded protein is CASSLEAGGGNNEQFF.

Concerning this clonotype itself: Just one base apart from a much larger clone, this may be a read error. This chain joins TRBV6-2 or TRBV6-3 and TRBJ1-1; D remains unclear. Germline loops: CDR1 MNHEY, CDR2 SVGEGT. The CDR3 has 13 residues. V was cut by 6 bases and J by 6 bases, with 14 bases left in between. As DNA, the CDR3 is TGTGCCAGCAGCCTAAATAAAGCCGCTGAAGCTTTCTTT. It yields the protein CASSLNKAAEAFF.

This clonotype was counted ten times or more. V is TRBV7-9 and J is TRBJ2-7, with 9 bases identical to TRBD1. CDR3 size: 14 residues. The J segment lost 7 bases and the V segment lost 4 bases, leaving 8 bases of the junction unmatched. Germline CDR1 SEHNR, CDR2 FQNEAQ (reference sequence). The CDR3 loop is CASSYAQGAQEQYF. The CDR3 DNA follows: TGTGCCAGCAGCTACGCACAGGGGGCTCAAGAGCAGTACTTC.

This chain uses TRBV18 with TRBJ2-4; a weak D match, TRBD1 (6 bases). Germline CDR1 is KGHSH and CDR2 is LQKENI. The germline V and J ends were trimmed by 5 bases and 0 bases, with 11 bases remaining between them. The CDR3 loop spans 15 amino acids. CDR3 sequence reads: CASSEGQIAKNIQYF. As DNA, the CDR3 is TGTGCCAGCTCAGAAGGACAGATAGCCAAAAACATTCAGTACTTC.

This chain joins TRBV28 and TRBJ1-2; D gene ambiguous. The CDR3 consists of 12 residues. Trimming left V 3 bases short and J 8 bases short, with 10 bases between. Per germline, CDR1 MDHEN and CDR2 SYDVKM. Written as DNA, the CDR3 is TGTGCCAGCAGTTTGGCCCCCCCCGGCTACACCTTC. Translation: CASSLAPPGYTF.

Note on this clonotype: This may be a read error: a much more frequent sequence differs by one nucleotide. V is TRBV6-1 and J is TRBJ2-5; 8 bases fit TRBD1. The CDR3 contains 13 residues. The V gene end was trimmed by 7 bases and the J gene end by 7 bases; junction bases not matched to a gene: 8. Germline V gene sequence: CDR1 MNHNS, CDR2 SASEGT. The DNA of the CDR3 is TGTGCCAGCATAGGAGGACAGGGAGGGACCCAGTACTTC. Residues: CASIGGQGGTQYF.

This clonotype was counted ten times or more. The chain recombines TRBV20-1 with TRBJ2-3; D unclear. Between the trimmed V and J ends, which lost 7 bases and 2 bases, there was a span of 10 bases. The CDR3 runs to 12 residues. Germline V lookup: CDR1 DFQATT, CDR2 SNEGSKA (reference sequence). The CDR3 sequence: CSVGGYTDTQYF. CDR3 nucleotide sequence: TGCAGTGTGGGCGGCTACACAGATACGCAGTATTTT.